These T cell receptor beta chains were read from a single sample in a study of pediatric ulcerative colitis. Only in-frame clones appear in the TCRdb table, and some are missing; sequencing was by immunoSEQ multiplex PCR. This table has over 30,000 clones, 80% to 85% appearing once. The specimen sequenced was gut tissue. The origin of the receptors is a boy aged 5-17 years with mild ulcerative colitis. CDR3s leave out the opening cysteine and the closing phenylalanine or tryptophan. The D gene is left open where the match is weak.

v_gene,d_gene,j_gene,CDR3aa
TRBV29-1,TRBD1,TRBJ2-5,SVVPGGAGETQY
TRBV29-1,NA,TRBJ1-1,SGSTGRNTEAF
TRBV5-1,NA,TRBJ2-5,ASSLRGSPGETQY
TRBV5-1,NA,TRBJ2-1,ASSSYGGLTNNEQF
TRBV14,TRBD1,TRBJ2-3,ASSRWDRGSYTDTQY
TRBV27,NA,TRBJ2-3,ASSWDGGQVDTQY
TRBV6-5,NA,TRBJ2-3,ASSYRDISTQY
TRBV2,NA,TRBJ1-2,ASSVGTGTGAN
TRBV19,NA,TRBJ2-3,ASSHEPTDTQY
TRBV4-1,TRBD1,TRBJ2-2,ASSYWTGNTGELF
TRBV11-2,NA,TRBJ2-2,ASSLGTGTGELF
TRBV5-1,NA,TRBJ1-3,ASSLWVGNTIY
TRBV6-1,NA,TRBJ2-1,ASSEVGSYNEQF
TRBV14,TRBD2,TRBJ2-1,ASSHLSGGANYNEQF
TRBV4-2,TRBD2,TRBJ2-7,ASSLGQLAGGQRAYEQY
TRBV5-1,NA,TRBJ1-6,ASSYEGEGALH
TRBV5-1,NA,TRBJ2-7,ASSSGYEQY
TRBV10-3,TRBD1,TRBJ1-1,AISFDRDPTEAF
TRBV7-2,NA,TRBJ1-6,ASSLAQPNSPLH
TRBV18,NA,TRBJ1-5,ASSPHESQPQH
TRBV27,TRBD2,TRBJ2-5,ASRLLAGQETQY
TRBV5-1,NA,TRBJ1-4,ASRSGTSGEKLF